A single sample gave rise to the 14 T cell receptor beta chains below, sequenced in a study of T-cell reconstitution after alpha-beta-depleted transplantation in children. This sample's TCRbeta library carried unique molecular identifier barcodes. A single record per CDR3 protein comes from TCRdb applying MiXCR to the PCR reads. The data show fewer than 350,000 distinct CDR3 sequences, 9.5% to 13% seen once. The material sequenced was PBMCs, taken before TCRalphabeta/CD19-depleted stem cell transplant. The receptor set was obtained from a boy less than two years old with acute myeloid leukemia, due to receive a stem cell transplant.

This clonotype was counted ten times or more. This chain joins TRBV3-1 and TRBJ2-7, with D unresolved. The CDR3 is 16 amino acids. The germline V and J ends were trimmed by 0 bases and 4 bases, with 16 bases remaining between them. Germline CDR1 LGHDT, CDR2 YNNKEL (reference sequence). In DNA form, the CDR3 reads TGTGCCAGCAGCCAAGATCATCTAGTCCCCTCATACGAGCAGTACTTC. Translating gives CASSQDHLVPSYEQYF.

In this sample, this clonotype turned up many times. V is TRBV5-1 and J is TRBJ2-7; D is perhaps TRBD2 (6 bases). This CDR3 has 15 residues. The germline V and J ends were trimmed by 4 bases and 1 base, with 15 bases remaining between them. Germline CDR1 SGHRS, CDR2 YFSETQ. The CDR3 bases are TGCGCCAGCAGCCTGGGAAGGGACTCTTCCTACGAGCAGTACTTC. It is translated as CASSLGRDSSYEQYF. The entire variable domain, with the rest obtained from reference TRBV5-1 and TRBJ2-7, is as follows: KAGVTQTPRYLIKTRGQQVTLSCSPISGHRSVSWYQQTPGQGLQFLFEYFSETQRNKGNFPGRFSGRQFSNSRSEMNVSTLELGDSALYLCASSLGRDSSYEQYFGPGTRLTVT.

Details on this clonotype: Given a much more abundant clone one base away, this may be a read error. CDR3 sequence reads: CARSFDPGQGQETQYF. CDR3 nucleotides: TGTGCCAGAAGCTTCGATCCGGGACAGGGACAAGAGACCCAGTACTTC. The V call is TRBV7-9, the J call TRBJ2-5; TRBD1 matches 9 bases. CDR3 length: 16 amino acids. Germline CDR1 is SEHNR and CDR2 is FQNEAQ (reference sequence). Based on the CDR3 plus reference TRBV7-9 and TRBJ2-5, the full variable domain is DTGVSQNPRHKITKRGQNVTFRCDPISEHNRLYWYRQTLGQGPEFLTYFQNEAQLEKSRLLSDRFSAERPKGSFSTLEIQRTEQGDSAMYLCARSFDPGQGQETQYFGPGTRLLVL.

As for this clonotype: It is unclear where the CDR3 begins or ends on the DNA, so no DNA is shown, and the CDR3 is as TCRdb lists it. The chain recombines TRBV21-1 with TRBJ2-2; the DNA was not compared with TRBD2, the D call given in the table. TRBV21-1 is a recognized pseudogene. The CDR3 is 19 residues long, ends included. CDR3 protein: CASSKRKPFAGGNTGEPFF.

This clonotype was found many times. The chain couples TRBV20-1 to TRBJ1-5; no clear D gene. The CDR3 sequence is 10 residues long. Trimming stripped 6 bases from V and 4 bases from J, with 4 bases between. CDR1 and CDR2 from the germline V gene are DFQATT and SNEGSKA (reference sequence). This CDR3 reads CSAGNQPQHF. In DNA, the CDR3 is TGCAGTGCCGGGAATCAGCCCCAGCATTTT.

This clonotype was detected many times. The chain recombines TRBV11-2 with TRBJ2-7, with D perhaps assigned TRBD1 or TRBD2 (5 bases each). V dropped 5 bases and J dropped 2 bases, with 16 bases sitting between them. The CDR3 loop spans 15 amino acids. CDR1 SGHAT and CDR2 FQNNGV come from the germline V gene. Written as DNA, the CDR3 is TGTGCCAGCAGCAGACCGGGACCCTCCCCCTACGAGCAGTACTTC. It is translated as CASSRPGPSPYEQYF.

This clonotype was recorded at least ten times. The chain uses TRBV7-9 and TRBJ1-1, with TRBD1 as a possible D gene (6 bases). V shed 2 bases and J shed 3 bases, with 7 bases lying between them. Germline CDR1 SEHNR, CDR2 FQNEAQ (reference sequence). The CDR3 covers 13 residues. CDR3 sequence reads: CASSLSGDTEAFF. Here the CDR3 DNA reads TGTGCCAGCAGCTTATCAGGGGACACTGAAGCTTTCTTT.

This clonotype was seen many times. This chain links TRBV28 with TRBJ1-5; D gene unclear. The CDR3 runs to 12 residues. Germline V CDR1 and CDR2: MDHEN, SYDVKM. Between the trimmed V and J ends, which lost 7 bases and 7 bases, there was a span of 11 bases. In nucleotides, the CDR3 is TGTGCCAGCACGTGGGCGGGGCAGCCCCAGCATTTT. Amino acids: CASTWAGQPQHF.

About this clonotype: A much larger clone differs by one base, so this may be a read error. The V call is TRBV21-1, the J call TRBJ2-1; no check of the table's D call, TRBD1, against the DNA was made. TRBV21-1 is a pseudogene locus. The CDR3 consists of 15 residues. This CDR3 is CASGIQGVEDNDQFF. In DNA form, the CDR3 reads TGTGCCAGCGGGATACAGGGGGTGGAAGACAATGACCAGTTCTTC.

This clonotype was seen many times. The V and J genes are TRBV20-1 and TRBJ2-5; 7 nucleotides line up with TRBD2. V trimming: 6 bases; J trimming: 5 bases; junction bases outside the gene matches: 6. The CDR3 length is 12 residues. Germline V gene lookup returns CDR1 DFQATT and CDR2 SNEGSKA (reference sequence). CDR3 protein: CSASGAEETQYF. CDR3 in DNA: TGCAGTGCGAGCGGGGCAGAGGAGACCCAGTACTTC.

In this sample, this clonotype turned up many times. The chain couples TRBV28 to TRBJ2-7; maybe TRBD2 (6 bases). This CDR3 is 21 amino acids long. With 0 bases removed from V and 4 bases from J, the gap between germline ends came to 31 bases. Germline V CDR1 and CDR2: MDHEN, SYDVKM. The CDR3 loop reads CASSLCSSGPPTSKKLYEQYF. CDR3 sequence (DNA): TGTGCCAGCAGTTTATGCAGCTCCGGTCCCCCGACTAGTAAGAAGCTATACGAGCAGTACTTC.

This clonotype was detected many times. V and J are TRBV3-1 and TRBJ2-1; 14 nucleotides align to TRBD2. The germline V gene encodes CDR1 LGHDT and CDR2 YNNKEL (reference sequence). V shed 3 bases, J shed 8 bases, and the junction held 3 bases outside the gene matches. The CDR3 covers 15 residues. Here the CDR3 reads CASSQGTSGGYEQFF. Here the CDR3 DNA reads TGTGCCAGCAGCCAGGGGACTAGCGGGGGCTATGAGCAGTTCTTC.

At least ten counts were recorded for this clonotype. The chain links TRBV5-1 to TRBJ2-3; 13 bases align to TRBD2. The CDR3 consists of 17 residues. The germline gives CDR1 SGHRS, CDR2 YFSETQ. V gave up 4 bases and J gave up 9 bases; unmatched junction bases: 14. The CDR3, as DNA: TGCGCCAGCAGCCAGACTAGCGGGAGGATCCCCACAGGGACGCAGTATTTT. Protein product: CASSQTSGRIPTGTQYF.

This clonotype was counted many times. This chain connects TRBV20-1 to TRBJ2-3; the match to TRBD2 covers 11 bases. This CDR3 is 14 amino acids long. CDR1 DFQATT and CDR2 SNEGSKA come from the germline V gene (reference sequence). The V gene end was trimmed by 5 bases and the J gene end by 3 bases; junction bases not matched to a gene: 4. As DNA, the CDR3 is TGCAGTGCTGGTCTAGCGGGGGGTACAGATACGCAGTATTTT. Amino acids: CSAGLAGGTDTQYF.